This passage covers 18 T cell receptor beta chains from one sample sequenced in a study of blood T cell repertoires in COVID-19. TCRdb's table, derived via immunoSEQ multiplex PCR, lists solely in-frame clones and lacks some. The data contain roughly 350,000 clones, around 91% of them seen just once; the ten biggest clones take up roughly 3.3%. Sequencing was done on a sample of peripheral blood. The receptors come from a woman aged 18-29 years who had recovered from COVID-19.

V is TRBV12-5 and J is TRBJ2-1, with TRBD2 identical over 8 bases. The ends lost 4 bases at V and 2 bases at J; junction bases unmatched: 1. In germline, CDR1 is LGHNT, CDR2 FRNRAP. The CDR3 covers 14 residues. The CDR3 DNA follows: TGTGCTAGTGGTTACGGGAGGGCCTACAATGAGCAGTTCTTC. It translates to CASGYGRAYNEQFF. Together with reference TRBV12-5 and TRBJ2-1, the CDR3 gives the full variable domain: DARVTQTPRHKVTEMGQEVTMRCQPILGHNTVFWYRQTMMQGLELLAYFRNRAPLDDSGMPKDRFSAEMPDATLATLKIQPSEPRDSAVYFCASGYGRAYNEQFFGPGTRLTVL.

The CDR3 loop reads CASSRDRERASDEQFF. The CDR3 nucleotides read TGCGCCAGCAGCCGCGACCGTGAGCGGGCATCCGATGAGCAGTTCTTC. The chain links TRBV4-1 to TRBJ2-1, with a possible D match to TRBD2 (6 bases). V was clipped by 4 bases and J by 8 bases, with 21 bases between them. Germline-derived CDR1 and CDR2 are MGHRA and YSYEKL. The CDR3 is 16 amino acids.

The gene calls are TRBV21-1 and TRBJ1-2; the D call of TRBD1 is as the table states it, not checked on the DNA. TRBV21-1 is noted as a pseudogene. The CDR3 has 16 residues. The CDR3 protein is CASSSGGDTGNYGYTF. The CDR3 DNA follows: TGTGCCAGCAGCAGTGGGGGCGATACAGGGAACTATGGCTACACCTTC.

This clone was observed once. The V and J genes are TRBV19 and TRBJ1-2, with D perhaps matching TRBD1 (5 bases). Between the trimmed V and J ends, which lost 10 bases and 3 bases, there was a span of 30 bases. This CDR3 is built from 18 residues. Germline CDR1 is LNHDA and CDR2 is SQIVND (reference sequence). The CDR3 sequence is CATMGREEGLQGYYGYTF. The DNA for the CDR3 is TGTGCCACCATGGGCCGGGAGGAGGGATTGCAGGGTTACTATGGCTACACCTTC.

The CDR3 DNA reads TGTGCCAGCAGTGGCCCCCCGACAGTTAGCAATCAGCCCCAGCATTTT. This encodes CASSGPPTVSNQPQHF. The chain recombines TRBV2 with TRBJ1-5, with TRBD1 as a possible D gene (5 bases). Per the germline V gene, CDR1 is SNHLY and CDR2 is FYNNEI. Trimming cost V 4 bases and J 0 bases, with 13 bases left between them. The CDR3 totals 16 residues.

The chain uses TRBV7-2 and TRBJ2-5; TRBD2 might be the D (6 bases). Deletions cut 3 bases from V and 5 bases from J, with 16 bases between. Germline assignment: CDR1 SGHTA and CDR2 FQGNSA. The CDR3 has 15 amino acids. In DNA form, the CDR3 reads TGTGCCAGCAGCTTTCTTCAAGCTGCGGGGGAGACCCAGTACTTC. Translated, it gives CASSFLQAAGETQYF.

The V and J genes are TRBV5-6 and TRBJ1-2, with 7 bases identical to TRBD1. Trimming removed 5 bases from V and 0 bases from J; junction bases left unmatched: 7. Germline V CDR1 and CDR2: SGHDT, YYEEEE. CDR3 length equals 15 residues. CDR3 loop: CASRGIDRANYGYTF. The CDR3 nucleotides read TGTGCCAGCAGGGGGATTGACAGGGCTAACTATGGCTACACCTTC.

The chain joins TRBV27 to TRBJ1-2; 8 nucleotides align to TRBD1. The trim removed 4 bases at V and 6 bases at J, leaving 10 bases unmatched. CDR1 is MNHEY, CDR2 SMNVEV, per germline (reference sequence). This CDR3 spans 15 amino acids. As DNA, the CDR3 is TGTGCCAGCAGTTCTCCGAGACAGGGGTTTGATGGCTACACCTTC. Translating gives CASSSPRQGFDGYTF.

V gene TRBV6-2 or TRBV6-3 combines with J gene TRBJ1-1, with D perhaps TRBD1 (6 bases). Trimming cost V 5 bases and J 1 base, with 8 bases left between them. Germline V gene data show CDR1 as MNHEY and CDR2 as SVGEGT. This CDR3 region has 13 residues. The CDR3 coding sequence is TGTGCCAGCAGTCGGACAGCGAACACTGAAGCTTTCTTT. Amino acid sequence: CASSRTANTEAFF.

The rearrangement joins TRBV29-1 to TRBJ1-5; possibly TRBD1 for D (6 bases). V lost 7 bases and J lost 4, with 14 bases in between. From germline, CDR1 is SQVTM and CDR2 ANQGSEA. The CDR3 has 13 amino acids. CDR3 sequence: CSAGPGDNQPQHF. For the CDR3, the DNA is TGCAGCGCCGGGCCAGGGGATAATCAGCCCCAGCATTTT.

The chain combines TRBV19 with TRBJ1-5; no firm D call. The CDR3 has 12 residues. Trimming left V 3 bases short and J 7 bases short, with 7 bases between. The germline gives CDR1 LNHDA, CDR2 SQIVND (reference sequence). The CDR3 DNA follows: TGTGCCAGTAGTATGTTGAGCCAGCCCCAGCATTTT. It is translated as CASSMLSQPQHF.

J is TRBJ2-3 and V is TRBV11-3, with 11 bases lining up with TRBD2. V shed 4 bases, J shed 10 bases, and the junction held 16 bases outside the gene matches. Germline lookup yields CDR1 SGHNT and CDR2 YENEEA. The CDR3 has 17 amino acids. CDR3 bases: TGTGCCAGCAGCTCCAGAGGGCTAGCGGGAGGCCACTTTTCGCAGTATTTT. Encoded protein: CASSSRGLAGGHFSQYF.

The chain has TRBV6-2 or TRBV6-3 and TRBJ2-1; D gene uncertain. V gave up 5 bases and J gave up 7 bases, with 18 bases separating them. This CDR3 spans 15 amino acids. Germline CDR1 MNHEY, CDR2 SVGEGT. Here the CDR3 reads CASSPTERRENEQFF. CDR3 sequence (DNA): TGTGCCAGCAGTCCCACGGAGCGCAGAGAGAATGAGCAGTTCTTC.

CDR3 in DNA: TGTGCCAGCAGTGACTCACACTATAATTCACCCCTCCACTTT. It codes for CASSDSHYNSPLHF. The chain links TRBV6-4 to TRBJ1-6; D is undetermined. CDR3 length equals 14 residues. V was cut by 0 bases and J by 3 bases, with 3 bases left in between. CDR1 is MRHNA and CDR2 is SNTAGT in the germline V gene.

The chain is built from TRBV7-2 and TRBJ2-1, with TRBD2 matching 15 bases. The CDR3 loop spans 14 amino acids. Germline values: CDR1 SGHTA, CDR2 FQGNSA. The V and J ends lost 5 bases and 9 bases, in that order; junction bases with no gene match: 2. CDR3 DNA: TGTGCCAGCAGCCGGACTAGCGGGAGGGGTGAGCAGTTCTTC. It translates to CASSRTSGRGEQFF.

The J gene is TRBJ2-3, the V gene TRBV5-1; maybe TRBD1 (6 bases). The CDR3 contains 15 residues. Germline V gene sequence: CDR1 SGHRS, CDR2 YFSETQ. Trimming pared 0 bases from V and 3 bases from J, leaving 11 bases between. CDR3 bases: TGCGCCAGCAGCTTGGGAAACGGACAGACAGATACGCAGTATTTT. Translating gives CASSLGNGQTDTQYF.

The rearrangement joins TRBV7-8 to TRBJ1-2; unclear D gene. CDR1 is SGHVS and CDR2 is FQNEAQ in the germline V gene. V shed 4 bases and J shed 3 bases, with 12 bases lying between them. CDR3 length equals 14 residues. The CDR3 here is CASSSLRADYGYTF. The DNA for the CDR3 is TGTGCCAGCAGCTCCCTGCGAGCGGACTATGGCTACACCTTC.

The V call is TRBV30, the J call TRBJ2-5; tentatively, D is TRBD1 (6 bases). This CDR3 is built from 15 residues. Germline lookup yields CDR1 GTSNPN and CDR2 SVGIG (reference sequence). V was trimmed by 3 bases and J by 5 bases, leaving 19 bases between them. The CDR3 loop is CAWSARWGRRETQYF. The CDR3 coding sequence is TGTGCCTGGAGCGCCAGATGGGGGCGCAGGGAGACCCAGTACTTC.